The 4 T cell receptor beta chains below come from one sample, sequenced in a study of shared clonotypes between healthy human individuals. Sequencing used immunoSEQ multiplex PCR; TCRdb keeps in-frame clones, though not all of them. Among about 2,500,000 clones listed, approximately 90% were seen once. The sample taken for sequencing was naive CD4+ T cells sorted from blood. Subset specified: CD45RA+ positively selected. These receptors originate from a man between 18 and 35 years old in good health.

This clone was counted a single time. The chain combines TRBV19 with TRBJ1-2, with 8 nucleotides matching TRBD1. J gave up 8 bases and V 3 bases, and 5 bases lay outside the gene matches. Germline V gives CDR1 LNHDA, CDR2 SQIVND (reference sequence). The CDR3 consists of 13 residues. DNA of the CDR3: TGTGCCAGTAGTATGCGGACAGGGATCGGCTACACCTTC. This codes for CASSMRTGIGYTF.

The CDR3 bases are TGTGCCAGCAGCTTGACGGGGCTATTTTATAATTCACCCCTCCACTTT. This codes for CASSLTGLFYNSPLHF. The chain recombines TRBV5-6 with TRBJ1-6; TRBD1 might be the D (5 bases). In germline, CDR1 is SGHDT, CDR2 YYEEEE. The V gene lost 1 base and the J gene lost 4 bases, with 12 bases spanning the gap. CDR3 size: 16 residues.

The rearrangement links TRBV9 to TRBJ2-2; the match to TRBD1 covers 8 bases. The CDR3 covers 16 residues. The germline gives CDR1 SGDLS, CDR2 YYNGEE. V shed 0 bases and J 1 base; nucleotides not matched to a gene: 2. CDR3 sequence reads: CASSVEGTGNTGELFF. In nucleotides, the CDR3 is TGTGCCAGCAGCGTAGAAGGGACAGGGAACACCGGGGAGCTGTTTTTT.

The V call is TRBV6-6, the J call TRBJ2-1; 7 nucleotides align to TRBD2. Germline loops: CDR1 MNHNY, CDR2 SVGAGI (reference sequence). Trimming cost V 0 bases and J 7 bases; bases outside gene matches: 3. The CDR3 has 14 amino acids. CDR3 protein: CASSYSRLANEQFF. CDR3 nucleotides: TGTGCCAGCAGTTACTCAAGACTAGCAAATGAGCAGTTCTTC.